This entry is about one T cell receptor beta chain. No antigen is known for it. J lost 11 bases, V lost 5 bases, and 14 bases had no gene match. Germline assignment: CDR1 LGHNT and CDR2 FRNRAP. CDR3 length equals 17 residues. The data were obtained in a study of T cell responses to AZD1222 COVID-19 vaccine. Study-level findings and limits: Spike-spanning, vaccine-associated CD4 TCRs were dominant at 160-218 and 743-854.

Produced via immunoSEQ multiplex PCR; TCRdb's table is partial and in-frame only. The sample has 180,000 or so clones, 92% seen once. This material consisted of peripheral blood, taken 28 days after the second AZD1222 dose. The origin of this receptor is an adult who received the AZD1222 COVID-19 vaccine. The chain uses TRBV12-5 and TRBJ2-5; TRBD2 matches at 16 bases. CDR3 DNA: TGTGCTAGTGGTGCCGAACGCCCCGGGACTAGCGGGGGGGGACAGTACTTC. This gives the protein CASGAERPGTSGGGQYF.